The source of this TCR beta chain is a study of T cell repertoires in cytomegalovirus infection (dated by TCRdb to between 2018 and 2021). About the study as a whole: Donor HLA type was relevant to the analysis, because carriage of CMV infection together with the matching HLA type was indicated by public TCR beta signatures. Study-wide findings and limitations: In both this cohort and an independent cohort of a few hundred donors, the cumulative frequency of public TCR beta family members distinguished carriers of CMV infection plus the relevant HLA type. The ex vivo response was dominated by HLA-C-restricted CMV-specific TCR beta clonotypes, which also provided the single most frequent clonotype in two of eight donors.

Data came from an Illumina HiSeq 1500. Through fastp at Q25 and MiXCR, TCRdb rebuilt clones from the public reads, retaining in-frame beta chains. Here each entry gathers all rows of one CDR3 protein and keeps the most common genes and DNA. The sample table contains about 180,000 distinct CDR3 sequences; only one count was recorded for around an eighth of them. Of the sample, 20% to 30% is held by the ten largest clones. As to this clonotype: Its target antigen remains unknown. No base qualities exist here, and no much larger clone lies one base off it.

Trimming at the junction amounts to 4 bases on V and 1 base on J, and the germline ends lie 13 bases apart. According to the germline V gene (reference sequence), CDR1 reads LNHDA and CDR2 reads SQIVND. The CDR3 measures 15 amino acids from cysteine to phenylalanine. Only the CDR3 region is kept as DNA, spanning 45 bases read in frame from base 1. Input material: PBMCs. The source is a human donor in good health (CMV status not recorded). Some clones in this sample may be carry-over from other donors' samples. The sequence links TRBV19 to TRBJ1-1, and TRBD1 may be the D gene, going by 5 matching bases. The DNA reads TGTGCCAGTAGTACCCCCCAGGGTGCGAACACTGAAGCTTTCTTT. Its coded protein is CASSTPQGANTEAFF.